This T cell receptor beta chain was recorded in a study of shared clonotypes between healthy human individuals. Findings and caveats of the study: Sampling covered blood only; tissue repertoires likely differ.

The V gene lost 8 bases and the J gene lost 6 bases, with 17 bases spanning the gap. CDR3 length: 13 residues. CDR1 SNHLY and CDR2 FYNNEI come from the germline V gene. In regard to this clone: As yet, its antigen is unknown.

Produced via immunoSEQ multiplex PCR; TCRdb's table is partial and in-frame only. The profile shows roughly 2.2 million clones, 85% to 95% of them singletons. Every contributor of samples was a Caucasian grown-up residing in Nashville, Tennessee. Partitioning of CD4+ cells yielded a CD45RA+ naive subset and a CD45RA-negative memory subset. This TCR was recovered from a man younger than 35 in good health. Some clones in this sample may be carry-over from other donors' samples. The chain links TRBV2 to TRBJ2-7; weak D call: TRBD2 (6 bases). The sequencing sample was made of naive CD4+ T cells from PBMCs. Described subset: CD45RA+ positively selected. CDR3 loop: CASRREKGGEQYF. The CDR3 DNA sequence: TGTGCCAGCCGGAGGGAAAAGGGTGGCGAGCAGTACTTC.